The 20 T cell receptor beta chains in this list originate from one sample, sequenced in a study of cytotoxic CD8 clonotypes in ibrutinib-treated CLL. The data were produced by immunoSEQ multiplex PCR, yet TCRdb's version contains in-frame clones alone and is incomplete. Of roughly 110,000 clones listed, approximately 56% are singletons. The sample here was PBMCs, taken after 24 months of ibrutinib treatment. Source of these receptors: a human donor with chronic lymphocytic leukemia.

This rearrangement joins TRBV7-2 to TRBJ2-7; D is ambiguous. V dropped 4 bases and J dropped 2 bases, with 12 bases sitting between them. The CDR3 runs to 14 residues. Germline CDR1 SGHTA, CDR2 FQGNSA. The CDR3 protein is CASSSKTGPYEQYF. The CDR3 DNA is TGTGCCAGCAGCTCCAAGACTGGTCCCTACGAGCAGTACTTC.

The genes are TRBV6-6 and TRBJ1-2, with a weak D call TRBD1 (5 bases). Looked up from germline, CDR1 is MNHNY and CDR2 is SVGAGI (reference sequence). Deletions cut 6 bases from V and 0 bases from J, with 14 bases between. This CDR3 contains 15 residues. The CDR3 spells CASSRGTVTNYGYTF. CDR3 bases: TGTGCCAGCAGCAGAGGGACCGTCACTAACTATGGCTACACCTTC.

In this sample, this clone turned up once. The rearrangement joins TRBV10-3 to TRBJ1-1; weak D call: TRBD1 (5 bases). The CDR3 totals 13 residues. Germline loops: CDR1 ENHRY, CDR2 SYGVKD. Trimming took off 5 bases at V and 3 bases at J, with 10 bases between the two ends. The CDR3: CAISRDGDTEAFF. In DNA form, the CDR3 reads TGTGCCATCAGTCGGGACGGGGACACTGAAGCTTTCTTT.

A word on this clone: Other DNA sequences of this sample code for an identical CDR3. The V gene is TRBV2, the J gene TRBJ2-5, with D unresolved. CDR1 and CDR2 from the germline V gene are SNHLY and FYNNEI. With 2 bases removed from V and 3 bases from J, the gap between germline ends came to 7 bases. The CDR3 is 13 residues long. CDR3 sequence: CASSEFSKETQYF. CDR3 nucleotides: TGTGCCAGCAGTGAATTCAGTAAAGAGACCCAGTACTTC.

This rearrangement joins TRBV10-1 to TRBJ2-3; perhaps TRBD1 as D (6 bases). V dropped 7 bases and J dropped 5 bases, with 13 bases sitting between them. Germline CDR1 reads WNHNN; CDR2 reads SYGVQD (reference sequence). This CDR3 region has 13 residues. DNA of the CDR3: TGCGCCAGCACCCGCTCAGGGGAAGATACGCAGTATTTT. Translated: CASTRSGEDTQYF.

The CDR3, as DNA: TGTGCCAGCAGTTCCTCCCTCGGGCGGTATGGCTACACCTTC. Its translation: CASSSSLGRYGYTF. The rearrangement joins TRBV6-6 to TRBJ1-2; D gene unclear. The ends were cut back, 4 bases at V and 5 bases at J, with 14 bases in the middle. The CDR3 contains 14 residues. Per germline, CDR1 MNHNY and CDR2 SVGAGI (reference sequence).

This clone has only a few counts. The V and J genes are TRBV6-6 and TRBJ2-1; 7 bases fit TRBD1. This CDR3 contains 14 residues. Germline CDR1 reads MNHNY; CDR2 reads SVGAGI (reference sequence). V dropped 6 bases and J dropped 10; count of bases not matched to a gene: 12. Written as DNA, the CDR3 is TGTGCCAGCAGGTGGGGACAGCAACGTGGCGAGCAGTTCTTC. It codes for CASRWGQQRGEQFF.

The V and J genes are TRBV19 and TRBJ1-2; D call uncertain. The germline CDR1 and CDR2 sequences are LNHDA and SQIVND (reference sequence). V dropped 5 bases and J dropped 8 bases, with 12 bases sitting between them. This CDR3 is built from 12 residues. CDR3 DNA sequence: TGTGCCAGTAGTGCCGGGCCTTCAGGCTACACCTTC. It codes for CASSAGPSGYTF.

Turning to this clone: This may be a read error: a much more frequent sequence differs by one nucleotide. The gene calls are TRBV11-3 and TRBJ1-1; a possible D gene is TRBD1 (6 bases). Per the germline V gene, CDR1 is SGHNT and CDR2 is YENEEA. Trimming removed 6 bases at V and 5 bases at J, with 10 bases between. This CDR3 has 12 amino acids. DNA of the CDR3: TGTGCCAGCAGTCAACAGGGTACTGAAGCTTTCTTT. Encoded protein: CASSQQGTEAFF.

There are a few counts of this clone. The chain carries TRBV7-8 and TRBJ2-1, with a possible D match to TRBD2 (7 bases). Germline CDR1 reads SGHVS; CDR2 reads FQNEAQ. V lost 0 bases and J 7 bases, leaving 16 bases between the germline ends. The CDR3 runs 16 residues. The CDR3 region has the DNA TGTGCCAGCAGCTTAGCGCGTAGGGGGGGTACTAATGAGCAGTTCTTC. This translates into CASSLARRGGTNEQFF.

The chain uses TRBV6-6 and TRBJ2-1; unclear D gene. This CDR3 is built from 16 residues. Trimming took off 0 bases at V and 1 base at J, with 10 bases between the two ends. Germline V gene sequence: CDR1 MNHNY, CDR2 SVGAGI (reference sequence). The CDR3 DNA reads TGTGCCAGCAGTTACTCGACTGGATGGTCCTACAATGAGCAGTTCTTC. Translating gives CASSYSTGWSYNEQFF.

V is TRBV19 and J is TRBJ1-4, with a possible D match to TRBD1 (6 bases). Per the germline V gene, CDR1 is LNHDA and CDR2 is SQIVND (reference sequence). This CDR3 is built from 13 residues. V lost 5 bases and J 7 bases, leaving 11 bases between the germline ends. CDR3 region: CASSFGTIEKLFF. The CDR3 bases are TGTGCCAGTAGTTTCGGGACAATTGAAAAACTGTTTTTT.

This clone has only a few counts. V and J are TRBV2 and TRBJ1-5; D possibly corresponds to TRBD1 (6 bases). Trimming took 6 bases from V and 7 from J, leaving 16 bases between them. Germline V CDR1 and CDR2: SNHLY, FYNNEI. The CDR3 covers 14 residues. CDR3 nucleotides: TGTGCCAGCAGCCTCACCGGCCAGGGGCAGCCCCAGCATTTT. The encoded protein is CASSLTGQGQPQHF.

This clone was recorded a few times. Other DNA sequences of this sample code for an identical CDR3. The CDR3 nucleotides are TGTGCCAGCTCACCAGGGACACCTAACTATGGCTACACCTTC. Amino acid sequence: CASSPGTPNYGYTF. J is TRBJ1-2 and V is TRBV18, with a tentative D call TRBD1 (6 bases). V lost 2 bases to trimming and J lost 0 bases, with 7 bases between them. This CDR3 region has 14 residues. Germline CDR1 is KGHSH and CDR2 is LQKENI.

The chain is built from TRBV7-2 and TRBJ2-7; 9 nucleotides line up with TRBD1. The junction had 8 bases not matched to a gene; V was cut back by 5 bases and J by 3 bases. This CDR3 contains 15 residues. CDR1 SGHTA and CDR2 FQGNSA come from the germline V gene. The CDR3 bases are TGTGCCAGCAGCCCCGGACAGGGGAACGTCTACGAGCAGTACTTC. Encoded protein: CASSPGQGNVYEQYF.

The chain recombines TRBV9 with TRBJ2-7, with 12 bases matching TRBD1. This CDR3 region has 13 residues. J lost 5 bases, V lost 8 bases, and 5 bases had no gene match. Germline CDR1 reads SGDLS; CDR2 reads YYNGEE. The CDR3 DNA follows: TGTGCCAGAAGGGACAGGGGGCCCAACGAGCAGTACTTC. Translation gives CARRDRGPNEQYF. Based on the CDR3 plus reference TRBV9 and TRBJ2-7, the full variable domain is DSGVTQTPKHLITATGQRVTLRCSPRSGDLSVYWYQQSLDQGLQFLIQYYNGEERAKGNILERFSAQQFPDLHSELNLSSLELGDSALYFCARRDRGPNEQYFGPGTRLTVT.

V and J are TRBV14 and TRBJ1-1; TRBD1 might be the D (5 bases). The ends were cut back, 0 bases at V and 9 bases at J, with 8 bases in the middle. Per germline, CDR1 SGHDN and CDR2 FVKESK. The CDR3 contains 12 residues. Here the CDR3 DNA reads TGTGCCAGCAGCCAAGATCCAGGGCAAGCTTTCTTT. Translation: CASSQDPGQAFF.

Concerning this clone itself: A junction boundary mismatches the germline segment, possibly from a read error. The V call is TRBV29-1, the J call TRBJ1-2, with 10 bases identical to TRBD1. The CDR3 runs to 8 residues. CDR1 is SQVTM, CDR2 ANQGSEA, per germline. Written as DNA, the CDR3 is TGCAGCGTTGAGGGACAGGGGTTC. This translates into CSVEGQGF.

The count of this clone is one. The rearrangement uses TRBV11-3 and TRBJ2-2, with 10 bases matching TRBD1. Germline loops: CDR1 SGHNT, CDR2 YENEEA. This CDR3 spans 15 amino acids. Germline trimming cut 4 bases from V and 5 bases from J; bases unmatched to any gene: 4. For the CDR3, the DNA is TGTGCCAGCAGCTCCCGGGACAGGGGTACCGGGGAGCTGTTTTTT. Its translation is CASSSRDRGTGELFF.

The chain combines TRBV2 with TRBJ1-1; D gene unclear. This CDR3 comprises 13 residues. V was cut by 6 bases and J by 1 base, with 9 bases left in between. Germline V gives CDR1 SNHLY, CDR2 FYNNEI. CDR3 bases: TGTGCCAGCAGGCTCGTGCGGAACACTGAAGCTTTCTTT. Its protein is CASRLVRNTEAFF.